In this sample, the clone carrying this T cell receptor (beta chain) turned up many times. Its antigen is as yet unknown. Carried by each TCR cDNA molecule was a unique molecular identifier. TCRdb analysed the 5' RACE reads with MiXCR anew, one entry per CDR3 protein. The data show about 3,400 distinct CDR3 sequences, 5.5% to 6.5% seen once. CDR1 is SGHNT and CDR2 is YENEEA in the germline V gene. This CDR3 has 13 amino acids. V was cut by 5 bases and J by 11 bases, with 18 bases left in between. The sample is drawn from a study of spatial heterogeneity in lung cancer. Findings and caveats of the study: Tracking of tumor mutation counts was seen in expanded intratumoral alpha and beta TCR counts.

Stated time point: sample taken at primary tumor resection. Researchers sequenced whole RNA taken from tumor, nontumor lung or frozen PBMC without sorting. This specimen consisted of lung tumor tissue, obtained at surgery. The receptor comes from a female donor with early-stage non-small cell lung cancer. The gene calls are TRBV11-3 and TRBJ1-1; D uncertain. The DNA for the CDR3 is TGTGCCAGCAGCCCAGGATCGACGCGGGAGGCTTTCTTT. This translates into CASSPGSTREAFF.